These 31 T cell receptor beta chains were all obtained from the same sample, sequenced in a study of blood T cell repertoires in COVID-19. Libraries were prepared by immunoSEQ multiplex PCR; TCRdb keeps only in-frame clonotypes and omits some of them. The data show some 200,000 clones, with 80% to 85% seen just once and roughly 15% held by the top ten. The sequenced sample was peripheral blood. These receptors were obtained from a woman in her 70s with COVID-19, enrolled during active disease.

J is TRBJ1-6 and V is TRBV19; TRBD1 aligns across 7 bases. Trimming removed 3 bases from V and 7 bases from J; junction bases left unmatched: 6. The CDR3 runs to 15 residues. Germline-derived CDR1 and CDR2 are LNHDA and SQIVND (reference sequence). The CDR3 reads CASSILQGRNSPLHF. The CDR3 region has the DNA TGTGCCAGTAGTATTCTACAGGGGAGAAATTCACCCCTCCACTTT. Full variable domain (outside the CDR3, taken from reference TRBV19 and TRBJ1-6): DGGITQSPKYLFRKEGQNVTLSCEQNLNHDAMYWYRQDPGQGLRLIYYSQIVNDFQKGDIAEGYSVSREKKESFPLTVTSAQKNPTAFYLCASSILQGRNSPLHFGNGTRLTVT.

This chain connects TRBV27 to TRBJ2-3, with TRBD2 identical over 10 bases. The CDR3 spans 14 residues. V was clipped by 3 bases and J by 10 bases; unmatched bases: 7. Per the germline V gene, CDR1 is MNHEY and CDR2 is SMNVEV (reference sequence). The CDR3 coding sequence is TGTGCCAGCAGTTTCGGGCTAGCGGGAGAGGCGCAGTATTTT. Translated, it gives CASSFGLAGEAQYF.

The genes are TRBV18 and TRBJ2-2, with D uncertain. The germline gives CDR1 KGHSH, CDR2 LQKENI. The CDR3 consists of 14 residues. Deletions cut 6 bases from V and 8 bases from J, with 16 bases between. The CDR3 region is CASSQTLTDGELFF. In nucleotides, the CDR3 is TGTGCCAGCTCTCAAACGCTAACAGATGGGGAGCTGTTTTTT.

The chain carries TRBV19 and TRBJ1-4; maybe TRBD1 (5 bases). The CDR3 runs to 15 residues. Germline V CDR1 and CDR2: LNHDA, SQIVND (reference sequence). V shed 2 bases and J shed 6 bases, with 13 bases lying between them. The CDR3 reads CASSITRVRDEKLFF. The CDR3 DNA reads TGTGCCAGTAGTATAACCAGGGTACGCGATGAAAAACTGTTTTTT.

This clone was seen a few times. This chain connects TRBV5-6 to TRBJ2-1; 12 bases are shared with TRBD1. V shed 4 bases and J 8 bases; nucleotides not matched to a gene: 10. CDR3 length: 16 amino acids. In germline, CDR1 is SGHDT, CDR2 YYEEEE. CDR3 protein: CASSVPGQGAADEQFF. DNA of the CDR3: TGTGCCAGCAGCGTACCGGGACAGGGGGCTGCGGATGAGCAGTTCTTC.

The chain has TRBV7-8 and TRBJ1-3; tentatively, D is TRBD1 (6 bases). V shed 9 bases and J shed 0 bases, with 12 bases lying between them. Germline assignment: CDR1 SGHVS and CDR2 FQNEAQ. This CDR3 is 14 amino acids long. The CDR3 region has the DNA TGTGCCAGTCAGGGGATCCTCTCTGGAAACACCATATATTTT. It specifies CASQGILSGNTIYF.

The chain combines TRBV6-5 with TRBJ1-6; TRBD1 might be the D (5 bases). V lost 8 bases and J lost 7, with 12 bases in between. CDR3 length: 13 amino acids. The germline CDR1 and CDR2 sequences are MNHEY and SVGAGI. For the CDR3, the DNA is TGTGCCAGCCGGGGGACGCAGAATTCACCCCTCCACTTT. Its translation: CASRGTQNSPLHF.

The chain combines TRBV6-5 with TRBJ1-1, with D perhaps matching TRBD1 (6 bases). Germline CDR1 reads MNHEY; CDR2 reads SVGAGI. Deletions cut 4 bases from V and 3 bases from J, with 15 bases between. The length of the CDR3 is 15 residues. This CDR3 reads CASSSLGGADTEAFF. The CDR3 DNA sequence: TGTGCCAGCAGTTCCCTAGGGGGGGCGGACACTGAAGCTTTCTTT.

This chain uses TRBV10-3 with TRBJ2-1, with 8 positions matching TRBD2. This CDR3 has 14 residues. V was clipped by 7 bases and J by 7 bases; unmatched bases: 9. The germline gives CDR1 ENHRY, CDR2 SYGVKD. The CDR3 coding sequence is TGTGCCATCACTTCCGGCCGGGAGGGAAATGAGCAGTTCTTC. As protein: CAITSGREGNEQFF.

The genes are TRBV5-6 and TRBJ1-3; possible D gene TRBD1, 5 bases. This CDR3 has 15 residues. V was trimmed by 7 bases and J by 2 bases, leaving 16 bases between them. Germline CDR1 reads SGHDT; CDR2 reads YYEEEE. CDR3 sequence (DNA): TGTGCCAGCCGTTTCTTCGCACAGGCTGGAAACACCATATATTTT. Its protein is CASRFFAQAGNTIYF. The variable domain in full, with the rest retrieved from reference TRBV5-6 and TRBJ1-3, is DAGVTQSPTHLIKTRGQQVTLRCSPKSGHDTVSWYQQALGQGPQFIFQYYEEEERQRGNFPDRFSGHQFPNYSSELNVNALLLGDSALYLCASRFFAQAGNTIYFGEGSWLTVV.

The V call is TRBV6-4, the J call TRBJ2-4; 7 positions agree with TRBD1. V gave up 4 bases and J gave up 11 bases; unmatched junction bases: 8. CDR3 size: 13 residues. Germline loops: CDR1 MRHNA, CDR2 SNTAGT. The CDR3 nucleotides are TGTGCCAGCAGTGCCACCCGGGACAGCCTTCAGTACTTC. Protein: CASSATRDSLQYF.

The chain links TRBV19 to TRBJ2-1, with TRBD1 matching 9 bases. Germline V gene lookup returns CDR1 LNHDA and CDR2 SQIVND (reference sequence). The CDR3 is made up of 15 amino acids. Trimming cost V 6 bases and J 3 bases; bases outside gene matches: 6. CDR3 sequence (DNA): TGTGCCAGTAGAGCCGGGACAGGGAACTACAATGAGCAGTTCTTC. Translated, it gives CASRAGTGNYNEQFF.

This clone was seen a single time. This sequence joins TRBV21-1 and TRBJ2-1; TRBD2, as called in the table, went unchecked against the DNA. TRBV21-1 is marked as a pseudogene. The CDR3 extends over 22 amino acids. The CDR3 DNA sequence: TGTGCCAGCAGCATGGAGAATAAACTAGCGGGAGGTGACGTGTCCTCCTACAATGAGCAGTTCTTC. As protein: CASSMENKLAGGDVSSYNEQFF.

This chain uses TRBV10-3 with TRBJ1-5; maybe TRBD1 (6 bases). V shed 3 bases and J shed 5 bases, with 14 bases lying between them. This CDR3 is 15 amino acids long. Germline CDR1 ENHRY, CDR2 SYGVKD. CDR3 sequence: CAISDGGAMDQPQHF. The CDR3 DNA sequence: TGTGCCATCAGTGATGGGGGGGCGATGGATCAGCCCCAGCATTTT.

This clone is a singleton in its sample. The V and J genes are TRBV27 and TRBJ1-6; TRBD1 matches at 9 bases. The CDR3 covers 17 residues. Per the germline V gene, CDR1 is MNHEY and CDR2 is SMNVEV (reference sequence). The V segment lost 4 bases and the J segment 4 bases; nucleotides outside the gene matches: 8. The CDR3 is CASSSHLTGGYNSPLHF. The CDR3 region has the DNA TGTGCCAGCAGTTCACACCTGACAGGGGGATATAATTCACCCCTCCACTTT.

This chain connects TRBV6-2 or TRBV6-3 to TRBJ2-1, with TRBD2 identical over 8 bases. Trimming removed 5 bases from V and 13 bases from J; junction bases left unmatched: 4. CDR1 and CDR2 from the germline V gene are MNHEY and SVGEGT. The CDR3 runs 11 residues. The CDR3 spells CASSRGGAQFF. CDR3 nucleotide sequence: TGTGCCAGCAGTCGGGGGGGGGCCCAGTTCTTC.

The chain couples TRBV5-1 to TRBJ1-1, with a weak D call TRBD1 (5 bases). Deletions cut 2 bases from V and 7 bases from J, with 6 bases between. CDR1 SGHRS and CDR2 YFSETQ come from the germline V gene. The length of the CDR3 is 11 residues. The CDR3: CASSFGGEAFF. The CDR3 DNA sequence: TGCGCCAGCAGCTTCGGGGGTGAAGCTTTCTTT.

The chain is built from TRBV21-1 and TRBJ2-3; the table's D call TRBD1 went unverified against the DNA. TRBV21-1 is an annotated pseudogene. The CDR3 runs 15 residues. The CDR3 sequence: CASINLGHFTDTQYF. DNA of the CDR3: TGTGCCAGCATCAACCTGGGGCACTTCACAGATACGCAGTATTTT.

The chain couples TRBV9 to TRBJ1-1, with 9 positions matching TRBD1. The germline V gene encodes CDR1 SGDLS and CDR2 YYNGEE. The CDR3 consists of 14 residues. V trimming: 4 bases; J trimming: 3 bases; junction bases outside the gene matches: 4. The CDR3 bases are TGTGCCAGCAGCCTAAGACAGGGGGACACTGAAGCTTTCTTT. It encodes CASSLRQGDTEAFF.

The chain recombines TRBV27 with TRBJ1-3; D may be TRBD1 (6 bases). This CDR3 is 13 amino acids long. The germline CDR1 and CDR2 sequences are MNHEY and SMNVEV (reference sequence). The V gene lost 8 bases and the J gene lost 4 bases, with 12 bases spanning the gap. CDR3: CASGRQAGNTIYF. The CDR3 nucleotides read TGTGCCAGCGGACGACAGGCGGGAAACACCATATATTTT.

The genes are TRBV7-9 and TRBJ1-2, with TRBD1 as a possible D gene (6 bases). The length of the CDR3 is 14 residues. The germline V gene encodes CDR1 SEHNR and CDR2 FQNEAQ (reference sequence). The V gene lost 6 bases and the J gene lost 7 bases, with 18 bases spanning the gap. The CDR3 sequence is CASRRTATTIGYTF. The DNA for the CDR3 is TGTGCCAGCAGGCGGACAGCAACAACTATTGGCTACACCTTC.

This rearrangement joins TRBV28 to TRBJ2-7; perhaps TRBD2 as D (6 bases). The CDR3 loop spans 14 amino acids. Germline CDR1 is MDHEN and CDR2 is SYDVKM. Trimming took off 5 bases at V and 5 bases at J, with 16 bases between the two ends. The CDR3 bases are TGTGCCAGCAGTCCTCGACTAGTTCAAGACGAGCAGTACTTC. Amino acid sequence: CASSPRLVQDEQYF.

The chain couples TRBV7-9 to TRBJ1-2, with D perhaps matching TRBD1 (5 bases). The germline V and J ends were trimmed by 0 bases and 7 bases, with 15 bases remaining between them. This CDR3 is built from 15 residues. Looked up from germline, CDR1 is SEHNR and CDR2 is FQNEAQ (reference sequence). CDR3 in amino acids: CASSLAKTGPRGYTF. The DNA of the CDR3 is TGTGCCAGCAGCTTAGCGAAAACAGGCCCGCGTGGCTACACCTTC.

The genes are TRBV6-5 and TRBJ2-5; possible D gene TRBD2, 6 bases. Trimming removed 6 bases at V and 2 bases at J, with 13 bases between. This CDR3 has 14 residues. Germline lookup yields CDR1 MNHEY and CDR2 SVGAGI. The CDR3 spells CASRPGLNQETQYF. The CDR3, as DNA: TGTGCCAGCAGGCCGGGACTCAATCAAGAGACCCAGTACTTC.

The chain recombines TRBV5-1 with TRBJ1-2; no clear D. Trimming took off 0 bases at V and 5 bases at J, with 5 bases between the two ends. The CDR3 contains 12 residues. Germline V CDR1 and CDR2: SGHRS, YFSETQ. The CDR3 nucleotides read TGCGCCAGCAGCTTGGATAGATATGGCTACACCTTC. Its protein is CASSLDRYGYTF.

J is TRBJ1-1 and V is TRBV2; D is possibly TRBD1 (5 bases). CDR3 size: 13 residues. Germline loops: CDR1 SNHLY, CDR2 FYNNEI. Trimming stripped 4 bases from V and 4 bases from J, with 10 bases between. The CDR3 sequence: CASSGRGGTEAFF. The CDR3 nucleotides read TGTGCCAGCAGTGGTAGGGGAGGCACTGAAGCTTTCTTT.

The chain joins TRBV6-2 or TRBV6-3 to TRBJ2-2; D perhaps matches TRBD2 (5 bases). This CDR3 spans 13 amino acids. V lost 5 bases and J lost 4, with 8 bases in between. CDR1 and CDR2 from the germline V gene are MNHEY and SVGEGT. CDR3 protein: CASSRLTTGELFF. CDR3 coding DNA: TGTGCCAGCAGTCGACTAACCACCGGGGAGCTGTTTTTT.

The V and J genes are TRBV3-1 (or the pseudogene TRBV3-2) and TRBJ1-1; D might be TRBD1 (5 bases). The CDR3 is 15 residues long. Per germline, CDR1 LGHDT and CDR2 YNNKEL (reference sequence). Deletions cut 3 bases from V and 5 bases from J, with 16 bases between. The CDR3 here is CASSHGGGAGTEAFF. DNA for the CDR3: TGTGCCAGCAGCCATGGGGGGGGTGCGGGAACTGAAGCTTTCTTT.

This clone showed up just once. The chain has TRBV19 and TRBJ1-2, with D possibly matching TRBD1 (6 bases). The germline V and J ends were trimmed by 7 bases and 0 bases, with 12 bases remaining between them. The CDR3 covers 14 residues. Germline V gene data show CDR1 as LNHDA and CDR2 as SQIVND (reference sequence). CDR3 coding DNA: TGTGCCAGTACCGCTGACAGGACTAACTATGGCTACACCTTC. Protein sequence: CASTADRTNYGYTF. Filled out from reference TRBV19 and TRBJ1-2, the complete variable domain reads DGGITQSPKYLFRKEGQNVTLSCEQNLNHDAMYWYRQDPGQGLRLIYYSQIVNDFQKGDIAEGYSVSREKKESFPLTVTSAQKNPTAFYLCASTADRTNYGYTFGSGTRLTVV.

The chain combines TRBV18 with TRBJ1-1; possibly TRBD1 for D (5 bases). Germline loops: CDR1 KGHSH, CDR2 LQKENI. V shed 6 bases and J shed 5 bases, with 19 bases lying between them. This CDR3 has 15 residues. This chain's CDR3 is CASSQSTGGLTEAFF. For the CDR3, the DNA is TGTGCCAGCTCTCAGTCCACAGGCGGCTTGACTGAAGCTTTCTTT.

This rearrangement joins TRBV3-1 (or the pseudogene TRBV3-2) to TRBJ2-7; 11 bases are shared with TRBD2. The junction had 7 bases not matched to a gene; V was cut back by 1 base and J by 2 bases. Germline V CDR1 and CDR2: LGHDT, YNNKEL (reference sequence). This CDR3 is built from 17 residues. The CDR3 DNA sequence: TGTGCCAGCAGCCAAGTTCAAGGGACTAGCGGCCCCTACGAGCAGTACTTC. Protein: CASSQVQGTSGPYEQYF.